This TCR beta chain is from a study of control samples from healthy donors and cancer patients. This CDR3 is 18 amino acids long. Looked up from germline, CDR1 is SGHRS and CDR2 is YFSETQ. V shed 8 bases, J shed 0 bases, and the junction held 14 bases outside the gene matches. This clone was detected only a few times. Profiling relied on immunoSEQ multiplex PCR, and the TCRdb table lists in-frame clones only, not all of them. The repertoire consists of approximately 94,000 clones, with 65% to 85% occurring once and the leading ten covering about 38%. The sample taken for sequencing was PBMCs. The genes are TRBV5-1 and TRBJ2-6; 7 bases align to TRBD2. The origin of this receptor is a man between 65 and 85 years old with lung cancer. The CDR3 DNA reads TGCGCCAGTGAGCTGGGCCGGGGGGTTAGCTCTGGGGCCAACGTCCTGACTTTC. Translated: CASELGRGVSSGANVLTF.